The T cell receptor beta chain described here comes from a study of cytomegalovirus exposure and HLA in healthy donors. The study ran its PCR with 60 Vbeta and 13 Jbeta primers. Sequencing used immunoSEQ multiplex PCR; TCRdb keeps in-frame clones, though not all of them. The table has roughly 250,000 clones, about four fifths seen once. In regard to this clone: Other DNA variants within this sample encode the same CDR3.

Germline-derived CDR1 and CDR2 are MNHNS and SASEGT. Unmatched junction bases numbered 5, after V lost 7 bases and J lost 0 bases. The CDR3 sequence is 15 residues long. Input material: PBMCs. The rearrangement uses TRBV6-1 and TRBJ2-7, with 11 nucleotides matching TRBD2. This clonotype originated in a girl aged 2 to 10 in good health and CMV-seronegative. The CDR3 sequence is CASNTLAGDSYEQYF. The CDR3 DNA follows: TGTGCCAGCAATACACTAGCGGGAGACTCCTACGAGCAGTACTTC.